These T cell receptor beta chains were read from a single sample in a study of identifying expanded T cells in peripheral blood. Clones were sequenced by immunoSEQ multiplex PCR, and TCRdb holds only the in-frame ones, with some missing. The sample contains about 89,000 clones, about 90% of which appear only once. Sequencing was done on a sample of blood. The receptor source for this set is a person between 18 and 75 years old in good health. Both conserved end residues are part of each CDR3.

len,j_gene,v_gene,CDR3aa
13,TRBJ1-2,TRBV10-3,CAISAVTADGYTF
19,TRBJ1-5,TRBV19,CASSLFGGGQVYSNQPQHF
16,TRBJ1-2,TRBV4-3,CASSHGDRTALYGYTF
14,TRBJ2-1,TRBV11-2,CASSLDRQGREQFF
18,TRBJ2-5,TRBV2,CASSEVFSAGGGSETQYF
12,TRBJ2-7,TRBV29-1,CSVADTAYEQYF
13,TRBJ2-7,TRBV30,CAWRPDRDYEQYF
12,TRBJ1-1,TRBV18,CASSPPGREAFF
15,TRBJ1-5,TRBV5-1,CASSLTGGTYQPQHF
14,TRBJ1-6,TRBV27,CASRELSYNSPLHF
21,TRBJ2-6,TRBV14,CASSHSGTVAGFLSGANVLTF
15,TRBJ1-1,TRBV2,CASRHYRDSGAEAFF
15,TRBJ1-1,TRBV5-1,CASSLASAGNTEAFF
16,TRBJ1-1,TRBV7-2,CASSLDGDVMNTEAFF
13,TRBJ2-7,TRBV5-6,CASSSPWAYEQYF
11,TRBJ1-1,TRBV2,CASRLEGLAFF
18,TRBJ1-2,TRBV7-9,CASSHFAWEGTGATGYTF
12,TRBJ1-1,TRBV10-3,CAIRGGETEAFF
16,TRBJ2-3,TRBV13,CASSPRGAGGADTQYF
13,TRBJ1-5,TRBV5-4,CASSLIPNQPQHF
15,TRBJ1-4,TRBV7-9,CASSLEALYNEKLFF
14,TRBJ2-7,TRBV27,CASRETGGSYEQYF
18,TRBJ2-4,TRBV11-3,CASSVNPGREGRGNIQYF
17,TRBJ2-2,TRBV10-3,CATTGTSGGVFTGELFF
11,TRBJ1-1,TRBV18,CASSEGTEAFF
15,TRBJ2-7,TRBV7-6,CASRSNTGSSYEQYF